Listed below are T cell receptor beta chains from one sample, sequenced in a study of kidney transplant recipient with SARS-CoV-2 infection. TCRdb ran MiXCR on the reads and lists one entry per CDR3 protein. The sample yields under 250,000 distinct CDR3 sequences, about 28% seen once. Here the sequenced sample was a blood sample, taken at baseline and between days 110 and 120 from a kidney transplant recipient. These receptors were taken from a male patient in his 30s who had COVID-19 and was a kidney transplant recipient. Some T cells may be provided by the graft donor. Each CDR3 is given with its conserved first and last residue. D genes are given only for firm matches. Some rows have no size entry. The others give once, few or many, or a class for an expanded clone.

many	NA	TRBJ1-2	TRBV7-9	TGTGCCAGCAGCGTGCATCCATACCATGGAAAGACCTATGGCTACACCTTC	CASSVHPYHGKTYGYTF
few	TRBD1	TRBJ1-2	TRBV5-6	TGTGCCAGCAGCCTAGGGACAGGGTTGGTCTATGGCTACACCTTC	CASSLGTGLVYGYTF
many	NA	TRBJ1-3	TRBV7-7	TGTGCCAGCAGCTCCCCAGGCATTTACAGGGAAAAGTCTGGAAACACCATATATTTT	CASSSPGIYREKSGNTIYF
many	NA	TRBJ1-2	TRBV10-1	TGCGCCAGCAGTTCCAAAACAAGATCGCGAAAGACCTATGGCTACACCTTC	CASSSKTRSRKTYGYTF
many	TRBD1	TRBJ1-4	TRBV19	TGTGCCAGTAGTCTAGGGACAGTGGATATGGAAAAACTGTTTTTT	CASSLGTVDMEKLFF
many	TRBD1	TRBJ1-1	TRBV24-1	TGTGCCACCAGTGATTCTCTCCCGGGACAGCCGAACACTGAAGCTTTCTTT	CATSDSLPGQPNTEAFF
many	TRBD1	TRBJ2-7	TRBV6-5	TGTGCCAGCAGTTACGATGGACAGGACTACGAGCAGTACTTC	CASSYDGQDYEQYF
many	NA	TRBJ1-1	TRBV6-2/TRBV6-3	TGTGCCAGCAGGTCGGTTTGGGACACTGAAGCTTTCTTT	CASRSVWDTEAFF
many	TRBD2	TRBJ2-7	TRBV20-1	TGCAGTGCTATATCCAAAGCGGGAGGGCCATTTCGTGAGCAGTACTTC	CSAISKAGGPFREQYF
few	NA	TRBJ2-1	TRBV5-4	TGTGCCAGCAGCTTGGGAGCGTCCTTATCGAATGAGCAGTTCTTC	CASSLGASLSNEQFF
many	NA	TRBJ2-7	TRBV6-1	TGTGCCAGCAGTGAAGCGCTTCGGGGGCTTAGAGTTTACGAGCAGTACTTC	CASSEALRGLRVYEQYF
NA	NA	TRBJ1-4	TRBV3-1	TGTGCCAGCACCAACCGGGACGAATTGGCCCTTAATCAAAAACTGTTTTTT	CASTNRDELALNQKLFF